The clone carrying this TCR beta chain was observed at least ten times. Authors of the study amplified TCR beta CDR3 regions from RNA transcripts. The TCR CDR3 was amplified in a first-round RT-PCR using the HTBI primer set. TCRdb independently ran MiXCR on the multiplex PCR reads; one entry per CDR3 protein. This sample has 200,000 to 300,000 distinct CDR3 sequences, with roughly 15% found just once. The data were taken from a study of T cells in Graves' hyperthyroidism and ophthalmopathy. Active moderate-to-severe ophthalmopathy, Clinical Activity Score at least 3, NOSPECS at least 4, under 3 months' duration. This CDR3 spans 21 amino acids. The J segment lost 7 bases and the V segment lost 1 base, leaving 25 bases of the junction unmatched. Germline loops: CDR1 SQVTM, CDR2 ANQGSEA.

The material sequenced was blood. The chain is built from TRBV29-1 and TRBJ2-2; 9 bases fit TRBD1. This receptor was obtained from a woman between 18 and 29 years old with Graves' ophthalmopathy. The CDR3 sequence: CSVEVPAGSSLGQGRGGELFF. CDR3 bases: TGCAGCGTTGAAGTTCCCGCCGGATCTTCCCTGGGACAGGGTAGGGGCGGGGAGCTGTTTTTT.